There are a few counts of the clone carrying this T cell receptor beta chain. The record originates from a study of T cells after yellow fever vaccination. TCRdb called the 5' RACE reads again in MiXCR, with one record for every CDR3 protein. The table has some 220,000 distinct CDR3 sequences, approximately 3% seen once. There are 16 residues in the CDR3. The ends lost 5 bases at V and 2 bases at J; junction bases unmatched: 11. The germline gives CDR1 SGHRS, CDR2 YFSETQ. This chain connects TRBV5-1 to TRBJ2-5; the match to TRBD2 covers 8 bases. This receptor was identified in a man aged 18 to 29 who received the YFV17D yellow fever vaccine. Sequencing used CD4+ T cells sorted from PBMCs, obtained 10 days after the yellow fever booster vaccination. The DNA of the CDR3 is TGCGCCAGCAGAGAAGGGAGCGGGGGTTCGCAAGAGACCCAGTACTTC. Amino acids: CASREGSGGSQETQYF.